This T cell receptor (beta chain) was recorded in a study of blood T cell repertoires in COVID-19. Study overall: Acute-phase and convalescent COVID-19 samples originated in the United States, Italy and Spain. T cells, B-cell-depleted T cells, or PBMCs provided the cDNA or gDNA that served as material.

Trimming took 5 bases from V and 0 from J; bases not matched to a gene: 7. Germline lookup yields CDR1 MNHEY and CDR2 SMNVEV (reference sequence). CDR3 length: 16 residues. This clone was observed a few times. Original analysis: Using reference gene primer amplification, nucleated cell counts were estimated. The assay was immunoSEQ multiplex PCR, and TCRdb's table has in-frame clones only and misses some. From that table come the V and J calls and clone size; the DNA was used to work out D and trimming. The sample has some 120,000 clones; 80% to 90% are singletons. The chain links TRBV27 to TRBJ2-7; the match to TRBD2 covers 10 bases. This TCR derives from a man in his 70s with active or convalescent COVID-19. The source material was peripheral blood. CDR3 sequence reads: CASSSLGLASSYEQYF. CDR3 coding DNA: TGTGCCAGCAGTAGCCTGGGACTAGCGAGCTCCTACGAGCAGTACTTC.